This T cell receptor (beta chain) was observed in a study of blood T cell repertoires in COVID-19. As for the study in general: Some COVID-19 samples were acute and others convalescent; all came from the United States, Italy and Spain. T cells, B-cell-depleted T cells, or PBMCs supplied cDNA or gDNA.

The germline V gene encodes CDR1 MGHDK and CDR2 SYGVNS. The CDR3 extends over 14 amino acids. V shed 3 bases and J shed 1 base, with 9 bases lying between them. Under the authors' procedure: Amplified reference gene primers provided the basis for estimating nucleated cell counts. Generated by immunoSEQ multiplex PCR, the TCRdb table keeps only in-frame clones and is missing some. V, J and clone size were drawn from that table, and D and trimming were deduced from the DNA. The sample includes a few hundred thousand clones, more than 70% of them seen just once. Ten or more counts support this clone. Sequences were obtained from peripheral blood. The clonotype was recovered from a woman between 18 and 29 years old with acute or convalescent COVID-19. The chain links TRBV25-1 to TRBJ1-2; unclear D gene. CDR3 protein: CASSELYSNYGYTF. The CDR3 DNA follows: TGTGCCAGCAGTGAGCTTTACAGTAACTATGGCTACACCTTC.